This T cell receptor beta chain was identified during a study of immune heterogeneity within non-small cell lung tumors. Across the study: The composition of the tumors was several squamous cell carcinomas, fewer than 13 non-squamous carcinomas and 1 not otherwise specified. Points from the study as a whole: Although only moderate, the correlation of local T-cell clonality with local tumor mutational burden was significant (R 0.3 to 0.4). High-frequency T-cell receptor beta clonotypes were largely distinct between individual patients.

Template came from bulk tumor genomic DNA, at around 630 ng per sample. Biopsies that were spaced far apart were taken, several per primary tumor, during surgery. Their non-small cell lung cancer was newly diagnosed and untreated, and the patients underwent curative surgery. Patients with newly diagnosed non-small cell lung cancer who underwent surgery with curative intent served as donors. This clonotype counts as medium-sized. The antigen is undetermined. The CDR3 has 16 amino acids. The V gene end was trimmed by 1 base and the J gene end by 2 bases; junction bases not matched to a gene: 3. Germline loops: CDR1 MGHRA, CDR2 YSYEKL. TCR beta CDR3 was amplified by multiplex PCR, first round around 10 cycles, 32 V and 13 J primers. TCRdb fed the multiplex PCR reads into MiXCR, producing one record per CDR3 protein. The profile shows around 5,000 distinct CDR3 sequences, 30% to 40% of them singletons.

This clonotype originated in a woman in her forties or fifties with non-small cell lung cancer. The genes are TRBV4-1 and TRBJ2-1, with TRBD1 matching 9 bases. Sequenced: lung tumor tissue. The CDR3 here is CASSQVRTGAYNEQFF. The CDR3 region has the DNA TGCGCCAGCAGCCAAGTCCGGACAGGGGCCTACAATGAGCAGTTCTTC.